This T cell receptor (beta chain) appears in the sequencing data of a study of cytomegalovirus exposure and HLA in healthy donors. Study information: The study placed approximately 81% of its roughly 400 genotyped donors in the Caucasian-associated ancestry cluster. Findings and limits, study-wide: Later analysis identified a missense DCLRE1C variant that was linked to TCR beta V- and J-gene trimming.

With 60 Vbeta and 13 Jbeta primers, the PCR was carried out. Some clones are missing from TCRdb's copy, which holds only in-frame ones; the method was immunoSEQ multiplex PCR. The table has approximately 140,000 clones, 75% to 85% seen once; the top ten hold roughly 1.2%. Germline lookup yields CDR1 KGHSH and CDR2 LQKENI. This CDR3 contains 15 residues. V shed 3 bases and J shed 2 bases, with 12 bases lying between them. As concerns this clone: The antigen is undetermined.

The specimen was PBMCs. This clonotype was sampled from a girl aged 2 to 10 in good health and CMV-seronegative. This chain connects TRBV18 to TRBJ2-3; the D is unclear. CDR3: CASSPSVALTDTQYF. The CDR3 coding sequence is TGTGCCAGCTCACCCTCCGTAGCCCTCACAGATACGCAGTATTTT. The full variable domain, its missing parts supplied by reference TRBV18 and TRBJ2-3, is NAGVMQNPRHLVRRRGQEARLRCSPMKGHSHVYWYRQLPEEGLKFMVYLQKENIIDESGMPKERFSAEFPKEGPSILRIQQVVRGDSAAYFCASSPSVALTDTQYFGPGTRLTVL.